The 18 T cell receptor beta chains listed next were all sequenced from one sample in a study of control samples from healthy donors and cancer patients. Measured with immunoSEQ multiplex PCR; TCRdb has only the in-frame clones, and not every one. This repertoire shows 95,000 to 150,000 clones, around 92% found once; its top ten account for 0.55% to 0.6%. The sequencing sample was made of PBMCs. The source is a man older than 75 with head and neck cancer.

In this sample, this clone turned up once. The chain joins TRBV7-2 to TRBJ2-7; D gene unclear. Between the trimmed V and J ends, which lost 1 base and 6 bases, there was a span of 7 bases. CDR3 length equals 12 residues. CDR1 is SGHTA and CDR2 is FQGNSA in the germline V gene. CDR3 nucleotides: TGTGCCAGCAGCTTAGACCGTCGCGAGCAGTACTTC. Protein: CASSLDRREQYF.

V gene TRBV30 combines with J gene TRBJ2-3; 12 bases line up with TRBD2. V dropped 2 bases and J dropped 6; count of bases not matched to a gene: 15. The germline gives CDR1 GTSNPN, CDR2 SVGIG (reference sequence). CDR3 size: 18 residues. CDR3: CAWSQHGLAGNPGDTQYF. CDR3 coding DNA: TGTGCCTGGAGTCAACACGGACTAGCGGGAAACCCCGGGGATACGCAGTATTTT.

The chain has TRBV6-4 and TRBJ1-1; a weak D match, TRBD1 (5 bases). The CDR3 consists of 13 residues. Trimming stripped 8 bases from V and 4 bases from J, with 14 bases between. Germline V gene sequence: CDR1 MRHNA, CDR2 SNTAGT. Written as DNA, the CDR3 is TGTGCCAGCCGTCGGCCAGGGAGCACTGAAGCTTTCTTT. Residues: CASRRPGSTEAFF.

The CDR3, as DNA: TGTGCCAGCCTGAATTGGACAGAGAACTATGGCTACACCTTC. This sequence encodes CASLNWTENYGYTF. This rearrangement joins TRBV18 to TRBJ1-2; the D gene is possibly TRBD1 (6 bases). The germline CDR1 and CDR2 sequences are KGHSH and LQKENI. This CDR3 is 14 amino acids long. Trimming cost V 8 bases and J 2 bases, with 15 bases left between them.

This clone showed up just once. The chain has TRBV5-1 and TRBJ2-7; D might be TRBD2 (5 bases). The germline CDR1 and CDR2 sequences are SGHRS and YFSETQ. V lost 0 bases, J lost 6 bases, and 13 bases lay in between. This CDR3 region has 14 residues. The CDR3 is CASSLAAGSTEQYF. The CDR3 DNA sequence: TGCGCCAGCAGCTTGGCCGCGGGTTCGACCGAGCAGTACTTC.

The rearrangement uses TRBV5-1 and TRBJ2-1; maybe TRBD2 (6 bases). The CDR3 runs to 15 residues. Germline V lookup: CDR1 SGHRS, CDR2 YFSETQ. V lost 4 bases and J lost 4, with 15 bases in between. CDR3 amino acids: CASSGGTVLYNEQFF. In DNA, the CDR3 is TGCGCCAGCAGCGGAGGGACGGTCCTGTACAATGAGCAGTTCTTC.

This rearrangement joins TRBV2 to TRBJ2-1; no definite D call. V lost 10 bases, J lost 9 bases, and 22 bases lay in between. Per germline, CDR1 SNHLY and CDR2 FYNNEI. CDR3 size: 14 residues. DNA for the CDR3: TGTGCCATCTATCTAGTAAGCGAGGTGGGTGAGCAGTTCTTC. Encoded protein: CAIYLVSEVGEQFF. Using reference TRBV2 and TRBJ2-1 for the parts outside the CDR3, the full variable domain is EPEVTQTPSHQVTQMGQEVILRCVPISNHLYFYWYRQILGQKVEFLVSFYNNEISEKSEIFDDQFSVERPDGSNFTLKIRSTKLEDSAMYFCAIYLVSEVGEQFFGPGTRLTVL.

V gene TRBV12-3 or TRBV12-4 combines with J gene TRBJ2-1; the match to TRBD2 covers 8 bases. V lost 3 bases, J lost 5 bases, and 0 bases stayed unmatched. This CDR3 is built from 13 residues. The chain's CDR3 is CASSFSGNNEQFF. For the CDR3, the DNA is TGTGCCAGCAGTTTTAGCGGGAACAATGAGCAGTTCTTC.

V is TRBV5-1 and J is TRBJ2-1; 11 bases are a match to TRBD2. This CDR3 has 16 amino acids. V dropped 3 bases and J dropped 4; count of bases not matched to a gene: 6. Germline CDR1 SGHRS, CDR2 YFSETQ. The CDR3 nucleotides read TGCGCCAGCAGCTGGGGACTAGCGGATTTGTACAATGAGCAGTTCTTC. Translated, it gives CASSWGLADLYNEQFF.

The chain is built from TRBV4-3 and TRBJ2-1; D unresolved. Germline V gene data show CDR1 as LGHNA and CDR2 as YSLEER. The CDR3 sequence is 16 residues long. V was pared by 0 bases and J by 4 bases, with 13 bases between. The CDR3 bases are TGCGCCAGCAGCCAAGAACAGATCCCACTATACAATGAGCAGTTCTTC. Amino acid sequence: CASSQEQIPLYNEQFF.

The chain has TRBV18 and TRBJ1-1; D uncertain. CDR3 length: 14 amino acids. Germline V gives CDR1 KGHSH, CDR2 LQKENI. The V end was cut by 4 bases, the J end by 0 bases, with 9 bases between. This chain's CDR3 is CASSLRELNTEAFF. CDR3 nucleotides: TGTGCCAGCTCACTCAGAGAATTGAACACTGAAGCTTTCTTT.

The chain combines TRBV24-1 with TRBJ2-1; D is undetermined. The CDR3 spans 14 residues. V gave up 3 bases and J gave up 2 bases, with 7 bases separating them. Germline V CDR1 and CDR2: KGHDR, SFDVKD. This CDR3 is CATSDRSTYNEQFF. The CDR3 DNA reads TGTGCCACCAGTGATCGGAGCACCTACAATGAGCAGTTCTTC.

The rearrangement uses TRBV5-1 and TRBJ1-1; D uncertain. This CDR3 has 15 residues. The V gene lost 0 bases and the J gene lost 0 bases, with 9 bases spanning the gap. CDR1 and CDR2 (germline): SGHRS, YFSETQ. Here the CDR3 DNA reads TGCGCCAGCAGCTTGGCTAGGAGATTGAACACTGAAGCTTTCTTT. The encoded protein is CASSLARRLNTEAFF.

The rearrangement links TRBV10-3 to TRBJ1-2; possibly TRBD1 for D (5 bases). V lost 4 bases, J lost 2 bases, and 8 bases lay in between. CDR3 length: 13 amino acids. Germline CDR1 and CDR2: ENHRY and SYGVKD. The CDR3 region is CAISVDRNYGYTF. The CDR3 region has the DNA TGTGCCATCAGTGTAGACAGAAACTATGGCTACACCTTC.

This rearrangement joins TRBV18 to TRBJ2-7, with D hard to call. Germline assignment: CDR1 KGHSH and CDR2 LQKENI. This CDR3 comprises 13 residues. The V end was cut by 2 bases, the J end by 6 bases, with 11 bases between. The CDR3 DNA reads as TGTGCCAGCTCACCAGGAGTGGTGGGCGAGCAGTACTTC. This sequence encodes CASSPGVVGEQYF. The whole variable domain, remainder taken from reference TRBV18 and TRBJ2-7, is NAGVMQNPRHLVRRRGQEARLRCSPMKGHSHVYWYRQLPEEGLKFMVYLQKENIIDESGMPKERFSAEFPKEGPSILRIQQVVRGDSAAYFCASSPGVVGEQYFGPGTRLTVT.

The V call is TRBV4-1, the J call TRBJ2-1; the D is unclear. Germline CDR1 reads MGHRA; CDR2 reads YSYEKL. The germline V and J ends were trimmed by 1 base and 4 bases, with 14 bases remaining between them. The CDR3 is 16 amino acids. This CDR3 is CASSQGRGFGYNEQFF. For the CDR3, the DNA is TGCGCCAGCAGCCAAGGGCGTGGATTTGGGTACAATGAGCAGTTCTTC.

The rearrangement links TRBV25-1 to TRBJ2-7; D gene uncertain. Trimming left V 4 bases short and J 2 bases short, with 9 bases between. The CDR3 extends over 13 amino acids. Germline loops: CDR1 MGHDK, CDR2 SYGVNS. CDR3 DNA sequence: TGTGCCAGCAGTGGGGTGGCACCCTACGAGCAGTACTTC. Its protein is CASSGVAPYEQYF.

This chain joins TRBV2 and TRBJ2-3, with D uncertain. V lost 3 bases, J lost 0 bases, and 1 base lay in between. CDR3 length equals 12 residues. Germline-derived CDR1 and CDR2 are SNHLY and FYNNEI. The CDR3 protein is CASSESTDTQYF. The CDR3 DNA reads TGTGCCAGCAGTGAGAGCACAGATACGCAGTATTTT.